Here is one T cell receptor (beta chain) with its context. Antigen: not known. This sample stems from a study of graft-versus-host responses after intestinal transplantation. At the level of the study: Multivisceral, liver-intestinal, or isolated intestinal transplants were performed in recipients.

Profiling relied on immunoSEQ multiplex PCR, and the TCRdb table lists in-frame clones only, not all of them. The repertoire has approximately 92,000 clones, 85% to 95% of them found once; the top ten carry roughly 6%. This CDR3 is built from 14 residues. Between the trimmed V and J ends, which lost 4 bases and 0 bases, there was a span of 8 bases. Germline V CDR1 and CDR2: SGHDT, YYEEEE. Findings of the study overall: Peak levels of circulating GvH clones tracked with early post-transplant HvG declines. GvH clones occurred in recipient marrow; some first appeared in ileum or blood.

The sample was unstimulated CD8+ T cells sorted from spleen or lymph node cells, taken before intestinal transplant. The chain has TRBV5-6 and TRBJ2-1; tentative D call: TRBD1 (6 bases). The sequence was obtained from a human donor who received an intestinal transplant. The CDR3 protein is CASSLQGSYNEQFF. In DNA, the CDR3 is TGTGCCAGCAGCCTACAGGGCTCCTACAATGAGCAGTTCTTC. Together with reference TRBV5-6 and TRBJ2-1, the CDR3 gives the full variable domain: DAGVTQSPTHLIKTRGQQVTLRCSPKSGHDTVSWYQQALGQGPQFIFQYYEEEERQRGNFPDRFSGHQFPNYSSELNVNALLLGDSALYLCASSLQGSYNEQFFGPGTRLTVL.